The rows below give T cell receptor beta chains drawn from one sample of a study of response to subunit inactivated influenza vaccine. TCRdb called the RT-PCR reads again in MiXCR, with one record for every CDR3 protein. Among more than 500,000 distinct CDR3 sequences listed, approximately 10% were seen once. These same records also appear under a second study, on T cells expressing NK-cell markers.

The source was PBMCs from blood, collected on the day of vaccination. Receptors were obtained from a man aged 50-59 years who received an inactivated influenza vaccine. Each CDR3 is given with its conserved first and last residue.

v_call: TRBV7-8; j_call: TRBJ2-2; cdr3_aa: CASSKQVSWTGELFF
v_call: TRBV6-1; j_call: TRBJ1-5; cdr3_aa: CASKPTVSNQPQHF
v_call: TRBV6-1; j_call: TRBJ2-1; cdr3_aa: CASSEGTSGSDEQFF
v_call: TRBV12-3/TRBV12-4; j_call: TRBJ2-3; cdr3_aa: CASSEQVLSADTQYF
v_call: TRBV12-3/TRBV12-4; j_call: TRBJ2-7; cdr3_aa: CASSLWQPGANEQYF
v_call: TRBV20-1; j_call: TRBJ2-7; cdr3_aa: CSAREDRAFSYEQYF
v_call: TRBV7-9; j_call: TRBJ2-3; cdr3_aa: CASSPWADTQYF
v_call: TRBV27; j_call: TRBJ1-1; cdr3_aa: CASSDLTLAEAFF
v_call: TRBV4-1; j_call: TRBJ1-4; cdr3_aa: CASSQDTAVGEKLFF
v_call: TRBV7-2; j_call: TRBJ1-5; cdr3_aa: CASSLANTGNQPQHF
v_call: TRBV6-1; j_call: TRBJ1-5; cdr3_aa: CASSERVSPQPQHF
v_call: TRBV15; j_call: TRBJ2-3; cdr3_aa: CATSRLTTDTQYF
v_call: TRBV12-3/TRBV12-4; j_call: TRBJ2-3; cdr3_aa: CASSLVQRGEGSTQYF
v_call: TRBV7-2; j_call: TRBJ2-3; cdr3_aa: CASSSLASDTQYF
v_call: TRBV6-5; j_call: TRBJ2-5; cdr3_aa: CASSYSYRKETQYF
v_call: TRBV20-1; j_call: TRBJ1-4; cdr3_aa: CSTRQSSNEKLFF
v_call: TRBV20-1; j_call: TRBJ2-3; cdr3_aa: CSARDSYTDTQYF
v_call: TRBV10-3; j_call: TRBJ1-1; cdr3_aa: CAISEVLLTEAFF
v_call: TRBV18; j_call: TRBJ2-6; cdr3_aa: CASSHETRSGANVLTF
v_call: TRBV6-2/TRBV6-3; j_call: TRBJ2-7; cdr3_aa: CASSYSGFPYEQYF
v_call: TRBV5-1; j_call: TRBJ2-1; cdr3_aa: CASSLDAAGQFF
v_call: TRBV9; j_call: TRBJ1-1; cdr3_aa: CASSVDGETEAFF
v_call: TRBV29-1; j_call: TRBJ2-1; cdr3_aa: CSVEDREGLWNEQFF
v_call: TRBV5-1; j_call: TRBJ1-3; cdr3_aa: CASSTGSSGNTIYF
v_call: TRBV21-1; j_call: TRBJ1-4; cdr3_aa: CASSKDGLNEKLFF
v_call: TRBV12-3/TRBV12-4; j_call: TRBJ2-5; cdr3_aa: CASRPSRASRETQYF
v_call: TRBV9; j_call: TRBJ2-5; cdr3_aa: CASSVQQVRGETQYF
v_call: TRBV7-9; j_call: TRBJ2-3; cdr3_aa: CASSLAPLGQGSDTQYF
v_call: TRBV4-3; j_call: TRBJ1-2; cdr3_aa: CASSQGGTDYGYTF
v_call: TRBV11-2; j_call: TRBJ2-7; cdr3_aa: CASSFEWDSTYEQYF
v_call: TRBV12-3/TRBV12-4; j_call: TRBJ2-1; cdr3_aa: CASQRRGSYNEQFF
v_call: TRBV6-5; j_call: TRBJ2-7; cdr3_aa: CASSYTGNYEQYF
v_call: TRBV9; j_call: TRBJ1-2; cdr3_aa: CASSVAPGGNYGYTF
v_call: TRBV5-1; j_call: TRBJ1-3; cdr3_aa: CASSLTGQGRNTIYF
v_call: TRBV6-5; j_call: TRBJ1-2; cdr3_aa: CASSHRTGRWDSYTF
v_call: TRBV5-1; j_call: TRBJ2-3; cdr3_aa: CASSLRTGEDTQYF
v_call: TRBV11-1; j_call: TRBJ2-2; cdr3_aa: CASSRLGGHNTGELFF
v_call: TRBV5-1; j_call: TRBJ1-3; cdr3_aa: CASSPDPNSGNTIYF
v_call: TRBV9; j_call: TRBJ2-5; cdr3_aa: CASSPPGVGLLETQYF
v_call: TRBV15; j_call: TRBJ2-5; cdr3_aa: CATSDRRDPQETQYF
v_call: TRBV28; j_call: TRBJ2-1; cdr3_aa: CASSSTSGSALNNEQFF
v_call: TRBV18; j_call: TRBJ2-7; cdr3_aa: CASSVAGVTYEQYF
v_call: TRBV4-1; j_call: TRBJ2-1; cdr3_aa: CASSQGLGELSNEQFF
v_call: TRBV27; j_call: TRBJ2-7; cdr3_aa: CASRGLAGWEQYF
v_call: TRBV7-7; j_call: TRBJ2-2; cdr3_aa: CASSLGPGGELFF
v_call: TRBV6-2/TRBV6-3; j_call: TRBJ1-5; cdr3_aa: CASTGRGPGYDQPQHF
v_call: TRBV6-5; j_call: TRBJ1-6; cdr3_aa: CASSYEASYNSPLHF
v_call: TRBV7-2; j_call: TRBJ2-3; cdr3_aa: CASSLASGAHTDTQYF
v_call: TRBV6-1; j_call: TRBJ2-1; cdr3_aa: CASTNGRDAYNEQFF
v_call: TRBV12-3/TRBV12-4; j_call: TRBJ1-1; cdr3_aa: CASSSGPRERLF
v_call: TRBV20-1; j_call: TRBJ1-5; cdr3_aa: CSASTTYGNQPQHF
v_call: TRBV15; j_call: TRBJ2-2; cdr3_aa: CATSRVLAGAGGELFF